The 10 T cell receptor beta chains listed next were all sequenced from one sample in a study of vaccination and CD4 T cells after COVID-19 (dated by TCRdb to 2021 to 2024). To prepare the library, PCR was applied. Sequencing took place on an Illumina iSeq 100. At the Johns Hopkins FTIC core, DNA from the cultured CD4+ T cells underwent TCR sequencing with the Oncomine TCR Beta short-read assay. In TCRdb, the public reads were trimmed at Q25 with fastp and aligned with MiXCR, with productive beta chains retained. Identical CDR3 proteins give one entry, which carries the most common genes and DNA. Counted in this sample were over 2,500 distinct CDR3 sequences; 27% of them appeared once. More than 35% of the sample is taken by the ten largest. Their antigens remain unidentified. The treatment or condition tag for this specimen amounts to: approximately nine-day PBMC culture with coronavirus spike peptide pools or control peptides (ViraFEST assay). CD4+ T cells from unexposed donors were collected before the COVID-19 pandemic (2011-2018).

What was sequenced was CD4+ T cells from blood, cultured in vitro. All receptors come from a human donor in good health.

This clonotype was counted between two and nine times. The rearrangement uses TRBV6-2 or TRBV6-3 and TRBJ1-1; 7 nucleotides align to TRBD1. CDR1 MNHEY and CDR2 SVGEGT come from the germline V gene. The length of the CDR3 is 13 residues. Unmatched junction bases numbered 2, after V lost 6 bases and J lost 1 base. The CDR3 bases are TGTGCCAGCAGACAGGGGCCGAACACTGAAGCTTTCTTT. Its translation: CASRQGPNTEAFF.

The chain carries TRBV20-1 and TRBJ1-4; 7 bases map to TRBD1. The CDR3 runs 15 residues. Germline CDR1 and CDR2: DFQATT and SNEGSKA (reference sequence). With 5 bases clipped from V and 4 bases from J, the junction kept 10 bases outside the gene matches. The CDR3 reads CSALDRVRDNEKLFF. The CDR3 bases are TGCAGTGCTCTTGACAGGGTCCGGGATAATGAAAAACTGTTTTTT.

This clonotype appeared a few times. The chain couples TRBV20-1 to TRBJ2-1, with D uncertain. V dropped 5 bases and J dropped 2 bases, with 16 bases sitting between them. Germline CDR1 is DFQATT and CDR2 is SNEGSKA (reference sequence). The CDR3 totals 15 residues. The CDR3 nucleotides read TGCAGTGCTTCCCAGTCTTCTAGGGCCTACAATGAGCAGTTCTTC. Its translation is CSASQSSRAYNEQFF.

This clonotype appeared once. This chain connects TRBV20-1 to TRBJ2-7; possibly TRBD1 for D (5 bases). Trimming removed 4 bases at V and 6 bases at J, with 16 bases between. The germline gives CDR1 DFQATT, CDR2 SNEGSKA (reference sequence). This CDR3 contains 13 residues. The CDR3 DNA sequence: TGCAGTGCTACCGGGCCCTTGGGGCGCGAGCAGTACTTC. It yields the protein CSATGPLGREQYF.

CDR3 region: CASSSWAPSEQYF. The CDR3, as DNA: TGTGCCAGCAGCTCGTGGGCCCCCTCGGAGCAGTACTTC. V and J are TRBV7-2 and TRBJ2-7, with D hard to call. The CDR3 extends over 13 amino acids. The germline V gene has CDR1 SGHTA and CDR2 FQGNSA. V lost 4 bases and J lost 7, with 14 bases in between.

This clonotype was seen more than once but under ten times. The rearrangement uses TRBV28 and TRBJ1-5; no definite D call. The germline V and J ends were trimmed by 10 bases and 5 bases, with 15 bases remaining between them. Germline-derived CDR1 and CDR2 are MDHEN and SYDVKM. The CDR3 loop spans 13 amino acids. CDR3 region: CATLPDWYQPQHF. CDR3 nucleotides: TGTGCCACCTTGCCGGACTGGTATCAGCCCCAGCATTTT.

This clonotype was counted only a few times. The V call is TRBV28, the J call TRBJ2-5; D is unresolved. V shed 1 base and J shed 7 bases, with 28 bases lying between them. CDR1 is MDHEN, CDR2 SYDVKM, per germline. CDR3 size: 19 residues. CDR3 coding DNA: TGTGCCAGCAGTTTATCCGCCTACATTGGCACGGGCAGTATAGGGACCCAGTACTTC. Translating it yields CASSLSAYIGTGSIGTQYF.

This clonotype was counted a few times. The chain joins TRBV20-1 to TRBJ1-1; D might be TRBD1 (5 bases). The CDR3 is 14 amino acids. CDR1 DFQATT and CDR2 SNEGSKA come from the germline V gene (reference sequence). The V end was cut by 5 bases, the J end by 5 bases, with 18 bases between. CDR3 region: CSADSHGVGTEAFF. The CDR3 DNA is TGCAGTGCTGACAGTCATGGGGTGGGGACTGAAGCTTTCTTT.

This clonotype was seen more than once but under ten times. The chain is built from TRBV5-1 and TRBJ1-1, with a possible D match to TRBD1 (5 bases). The V end was cut by 4 bases, the J end by 4 bases, with 20 bases between. Germline-derived CDR1 and CDR2 are SGHRS and YFSETQ. CDR3 size: 16 residues. CDR3 nucleotide sequence: TGCGCCAGCAGCACTCAGGGCCCAACGGGGGGCACTGAAGCTTTCTTT. It yields the protein CASSTQGPTGGTEAFF.

The chain carries TRBV5-5 and TRBJ1-5, with D unclear. Germline-derived CDR1 and CDR2 are SGHKS and YYEKEE (reference sequence). This CDR3 contains 15 residues. Trimming shortened V by 4 bases and J by 3 bases, and 14 bases separated the two germline ends. The DNA of the CDR3 is TGTGCCAGCAGCGCCGGGCCGAGTCCCAATCAGCCCCAGCATTTT. Protein: CASSAGPSPNQPQHF.